The entry below gives a single TCR beta chain sequence along with its context. Produced via immunoSEQ multiplex PCR; TCRdb's table is partial and in-frame only. Of 87,000 or so clones listed, 90% were seen once; the top ten hold about 6.3%. The data were taken from a study of blood T cell repertoires in COVID-19. In the study overall: Donors in the United States, Italy and Spain gave samples during acute or convalescent COVID-19. PBMCs, B-cell-depleted T cells, or T cells provided the cDNA or gDNA that made up the material.

The CDR3 is 13 amino acids. With V trimmed by 4 bases and J by 3 bases, 1 base remained unmatched. Germline V gene data show CDR1 as ENHRY and CDR2 as SYGVKD. This clonotype was obtained from a man younger than 30 with COVID-19, enrolled during active disease. Material: peripheral blood. The genes are TRBV10-3 and TRBJ2-7; 9 nucleotides agree with TRBD1. The CDR3 spells CAISADRGYEQYF. The CDR3, as DNA: TGTGCCATCAGTGCGGACAGGGGCTACGAGCAGTACTTC.